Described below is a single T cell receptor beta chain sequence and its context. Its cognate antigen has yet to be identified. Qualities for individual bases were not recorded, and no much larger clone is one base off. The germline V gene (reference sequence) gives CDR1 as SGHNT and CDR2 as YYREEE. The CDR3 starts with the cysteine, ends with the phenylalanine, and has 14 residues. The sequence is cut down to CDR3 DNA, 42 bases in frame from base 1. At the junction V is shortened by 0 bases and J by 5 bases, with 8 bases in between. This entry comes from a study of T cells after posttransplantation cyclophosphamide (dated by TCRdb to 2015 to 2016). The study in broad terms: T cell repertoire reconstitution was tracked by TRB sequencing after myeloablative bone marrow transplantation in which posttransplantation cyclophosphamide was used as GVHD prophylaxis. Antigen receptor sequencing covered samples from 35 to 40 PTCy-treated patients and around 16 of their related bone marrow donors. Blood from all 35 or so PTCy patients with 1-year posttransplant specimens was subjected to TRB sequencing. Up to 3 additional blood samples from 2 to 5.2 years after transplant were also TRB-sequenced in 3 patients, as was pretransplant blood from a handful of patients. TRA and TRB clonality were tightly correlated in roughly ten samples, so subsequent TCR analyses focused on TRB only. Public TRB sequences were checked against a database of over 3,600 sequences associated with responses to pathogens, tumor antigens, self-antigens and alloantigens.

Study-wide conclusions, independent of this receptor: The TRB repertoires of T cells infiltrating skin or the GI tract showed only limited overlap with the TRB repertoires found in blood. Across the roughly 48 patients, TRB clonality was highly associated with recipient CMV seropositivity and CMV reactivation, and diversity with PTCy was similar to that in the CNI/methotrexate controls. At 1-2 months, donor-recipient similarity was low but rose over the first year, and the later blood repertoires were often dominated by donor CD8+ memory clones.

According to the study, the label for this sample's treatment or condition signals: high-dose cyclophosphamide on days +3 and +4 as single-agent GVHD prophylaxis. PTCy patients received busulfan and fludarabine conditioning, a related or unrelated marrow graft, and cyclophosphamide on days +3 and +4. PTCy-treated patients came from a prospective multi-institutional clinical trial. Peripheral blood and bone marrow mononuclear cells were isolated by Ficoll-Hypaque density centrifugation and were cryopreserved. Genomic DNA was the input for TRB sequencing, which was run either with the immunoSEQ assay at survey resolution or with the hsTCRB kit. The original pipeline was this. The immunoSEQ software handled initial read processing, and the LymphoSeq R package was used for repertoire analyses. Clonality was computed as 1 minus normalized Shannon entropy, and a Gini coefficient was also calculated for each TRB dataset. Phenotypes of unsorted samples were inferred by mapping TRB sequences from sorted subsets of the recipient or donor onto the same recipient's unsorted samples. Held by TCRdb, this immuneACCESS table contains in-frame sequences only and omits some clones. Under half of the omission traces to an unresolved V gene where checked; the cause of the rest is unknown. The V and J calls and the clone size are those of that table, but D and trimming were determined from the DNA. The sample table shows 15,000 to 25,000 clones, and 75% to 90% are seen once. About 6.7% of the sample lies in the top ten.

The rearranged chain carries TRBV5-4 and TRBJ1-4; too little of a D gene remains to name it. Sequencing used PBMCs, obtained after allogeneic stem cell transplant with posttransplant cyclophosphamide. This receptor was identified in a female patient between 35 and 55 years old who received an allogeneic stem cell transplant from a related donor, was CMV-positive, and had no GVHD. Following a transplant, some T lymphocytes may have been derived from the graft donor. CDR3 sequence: CASSLAGVNEKLFF. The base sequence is TGTGCCAGCAGCTTGGCCGGGGTGAATGAAAAACTGTTTTTT.